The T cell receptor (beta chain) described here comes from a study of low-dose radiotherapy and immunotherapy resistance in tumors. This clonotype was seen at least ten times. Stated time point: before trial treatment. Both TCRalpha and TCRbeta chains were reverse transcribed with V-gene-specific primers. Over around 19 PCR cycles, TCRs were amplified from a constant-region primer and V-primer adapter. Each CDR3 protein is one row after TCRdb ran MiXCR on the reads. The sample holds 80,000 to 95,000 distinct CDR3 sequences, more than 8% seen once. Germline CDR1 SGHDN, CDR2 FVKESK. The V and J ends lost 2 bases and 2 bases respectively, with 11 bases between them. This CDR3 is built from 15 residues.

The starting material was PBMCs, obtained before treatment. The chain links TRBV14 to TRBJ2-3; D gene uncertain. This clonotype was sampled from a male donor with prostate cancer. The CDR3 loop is CASSQSSPATDTQYF. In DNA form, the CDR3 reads TGTGCCAGCAGCCAAAGCTCACCAGCCACAGATACGCAGTATTTT. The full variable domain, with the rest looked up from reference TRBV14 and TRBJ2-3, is EAGVTQFPSHSVIEKGQTVTLRCDPISGHDNLYWYRRVMGKEIKFLLHFVKESKQDESGMPNNRFLAERTGGTYSTLKVQPAELEDSGVYFCASSQSSPATDTQYFGPGTRLTVL.